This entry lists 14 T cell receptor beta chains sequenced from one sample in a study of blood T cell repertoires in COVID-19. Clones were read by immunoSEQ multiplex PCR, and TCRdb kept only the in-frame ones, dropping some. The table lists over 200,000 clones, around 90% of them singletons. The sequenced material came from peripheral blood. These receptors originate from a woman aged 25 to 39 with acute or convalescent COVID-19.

The CDR3 is CASSYSVAGGPHEQYF. CDR3 nucleotide sequence: TGTGCCAGCAGTTACTCGGTTGCGGGAGGGCCGCACGAGCAGTACTTC. This chain uses TRBV6-2 or TRBV6-3 with TRBJ2-7; 9 bases align to TRBD2. CDR3 size: 16 residues. Germline loops: CDR1 MNHEY, CDR2 SVGEGT. The junction had 8 bases not matched to a gene; V was cut back by 0 bases and J by 5 bases.

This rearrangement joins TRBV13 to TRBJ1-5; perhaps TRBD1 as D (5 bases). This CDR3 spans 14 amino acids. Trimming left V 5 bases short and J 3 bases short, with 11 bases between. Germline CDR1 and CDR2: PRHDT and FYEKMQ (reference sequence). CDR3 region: CASSAGRYNQPQHF. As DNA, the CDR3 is TGTGCCAGCAGCGCGGGACGGTACAATCAGCCCCAGCATTTT.

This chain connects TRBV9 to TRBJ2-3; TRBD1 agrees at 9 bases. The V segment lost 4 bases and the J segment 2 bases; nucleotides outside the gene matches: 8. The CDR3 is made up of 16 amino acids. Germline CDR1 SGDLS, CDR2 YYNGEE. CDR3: CASSPRTGANTDTQYF. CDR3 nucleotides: TGTGCCAGCAGCCCGAGGACAGGGGCGAACACAGATACGCAGTATTTT.

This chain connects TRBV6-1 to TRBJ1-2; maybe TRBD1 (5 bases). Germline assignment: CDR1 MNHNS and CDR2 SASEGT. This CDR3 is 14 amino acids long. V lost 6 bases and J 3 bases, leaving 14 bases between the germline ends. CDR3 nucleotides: TGTGCCAGCAGCAGTCTCCCGGGGGACTATGGCTACACCTTC. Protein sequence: CASSSLPGDYGYTF.

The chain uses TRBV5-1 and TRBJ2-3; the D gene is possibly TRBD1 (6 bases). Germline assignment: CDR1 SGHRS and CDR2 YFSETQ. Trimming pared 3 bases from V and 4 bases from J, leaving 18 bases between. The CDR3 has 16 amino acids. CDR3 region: CASSSSVLQGSDTQYF. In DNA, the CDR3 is TGCGCCAGCAGCTCATCGGTGTTACAGGGTTCAGATACGCAGTATTTT. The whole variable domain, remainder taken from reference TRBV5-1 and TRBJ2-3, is KAGVTQTPRYLIKTRGQQVTLSCSPISGHRSVSWYQQTPGQGLQFLFEYFSETQRNKGNFPGRFSGRQFSNSRSEMNVSTLELGDSALYLCASSSSVLQGSDTQYFGPGTRLTVL.

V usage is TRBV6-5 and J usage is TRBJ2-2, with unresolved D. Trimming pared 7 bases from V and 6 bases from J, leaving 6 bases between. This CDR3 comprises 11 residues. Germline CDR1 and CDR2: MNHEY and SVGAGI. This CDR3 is CASNYAGELFF. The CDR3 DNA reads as TGTGCCAGCAACTACGCCGGGGAGCTGTTTTTT.

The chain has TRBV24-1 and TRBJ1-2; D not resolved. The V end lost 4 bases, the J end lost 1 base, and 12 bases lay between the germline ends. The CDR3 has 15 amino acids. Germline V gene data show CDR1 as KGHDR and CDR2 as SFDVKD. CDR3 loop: CATSDPSRDNYGYTF. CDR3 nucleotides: TGTGCCACCAGTGACCCCAGTCGGGATAACTATGGCTACACCTTC.

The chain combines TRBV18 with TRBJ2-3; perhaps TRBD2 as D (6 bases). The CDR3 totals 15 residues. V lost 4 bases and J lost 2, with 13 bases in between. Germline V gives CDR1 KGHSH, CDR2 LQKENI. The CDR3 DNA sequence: TGTGCCAGCTCACTCCTGGCTAGCGACACAGATACGCAGTATTTT. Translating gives CASSLLASDTDTQYF. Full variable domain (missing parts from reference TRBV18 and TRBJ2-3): NAGVMQNPRHLVRRRGQEARLRCSPMKGHSHVYWYRQLPEEGLKFMVYLQKENIIDESGMPKERFSAEFPKEGPSILRIQQVVRGDSAAYFCASSLLASDTDTQYFGPGTRLTVL.

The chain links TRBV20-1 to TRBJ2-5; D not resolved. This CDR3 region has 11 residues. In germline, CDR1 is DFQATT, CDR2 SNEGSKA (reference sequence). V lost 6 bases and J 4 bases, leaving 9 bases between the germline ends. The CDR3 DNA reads TGCAGTGCCCAAGCCGGAGAGACCCAGTACTTC. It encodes CSAQAGETQYF.

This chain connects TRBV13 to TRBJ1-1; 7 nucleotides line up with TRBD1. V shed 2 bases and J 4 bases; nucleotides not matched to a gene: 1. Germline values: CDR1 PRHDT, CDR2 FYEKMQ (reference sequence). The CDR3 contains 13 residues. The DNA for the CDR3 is TGTGCCAGCAGCTTAAACAGGGGCACTGAAGCTTTCTTT. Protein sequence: CASSLNRGTEAFF.

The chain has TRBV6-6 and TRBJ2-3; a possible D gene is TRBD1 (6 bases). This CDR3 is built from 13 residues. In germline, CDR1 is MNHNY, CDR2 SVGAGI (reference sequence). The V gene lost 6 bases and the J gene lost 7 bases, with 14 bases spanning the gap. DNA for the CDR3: TGTGCCAGCAGCCAACGACAGGAGAATACGCAGTATTTT. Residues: CASSQRQENTQYF.

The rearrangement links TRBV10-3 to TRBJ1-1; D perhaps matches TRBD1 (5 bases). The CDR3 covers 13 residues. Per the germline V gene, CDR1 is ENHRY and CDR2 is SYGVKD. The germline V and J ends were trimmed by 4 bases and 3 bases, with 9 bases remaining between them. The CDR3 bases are TGTGCCATCAGTGTCCGGGGGGACACTGAAGCTTTCTTT. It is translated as CAISVRGDTEAFF.

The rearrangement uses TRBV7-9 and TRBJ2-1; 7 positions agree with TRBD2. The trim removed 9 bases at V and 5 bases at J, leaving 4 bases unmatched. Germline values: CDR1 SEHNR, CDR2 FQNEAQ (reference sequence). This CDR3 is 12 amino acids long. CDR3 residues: CASKREDNEQFF. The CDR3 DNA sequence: TGTGCCAGTAAGCGGGAAGACAATGAGCAGTTCTTC.

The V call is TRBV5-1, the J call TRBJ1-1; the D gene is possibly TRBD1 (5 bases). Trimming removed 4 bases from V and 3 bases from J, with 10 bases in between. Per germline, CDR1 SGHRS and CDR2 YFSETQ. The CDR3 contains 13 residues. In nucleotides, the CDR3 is TGCGCCAGCAGCCTACGACAGTACACTGAAGCTTTCTTT. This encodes CASSLRQYTEAFF.